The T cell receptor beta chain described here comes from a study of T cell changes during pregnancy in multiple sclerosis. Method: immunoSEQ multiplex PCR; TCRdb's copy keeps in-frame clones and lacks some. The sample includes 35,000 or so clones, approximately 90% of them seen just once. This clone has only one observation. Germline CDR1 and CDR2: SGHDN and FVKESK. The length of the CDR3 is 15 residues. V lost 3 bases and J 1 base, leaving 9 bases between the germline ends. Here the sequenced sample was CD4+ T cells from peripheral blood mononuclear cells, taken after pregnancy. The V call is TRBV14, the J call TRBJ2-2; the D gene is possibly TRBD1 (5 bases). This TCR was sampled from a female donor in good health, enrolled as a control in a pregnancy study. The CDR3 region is CASSQDNLNTGELFF. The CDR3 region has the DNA TGTGCCAGCAGCCAGGACAATTTGAACACCGGGGAGCTGTTTTTT.